The clone carrying this T cell receptor (beta chain) was picked up one time. The sample belongs to a study of blood T cell repertoires in COVID-19. About the study: COVID-19 samples collected from the United States, Italy and Spain covered acute and convalescent phases. T cells, B-cell-depleted T cells, or PBMCs provided the cDNA or gDNA that served as material.

Per the original data handling: The authors estimated nucleated cell counts from reference gene primer amplification. Libraries were prepared by immunoSEQ multiplex PCR; TCRdb keeps only in-frame clonotypes and omits some of them. The V and J calls and clone size were taken over from that table, and D and trimming were inferred from the DNA. The sample carries some 99,000 clones, over 80% recorded once. Germline-derived CDR1 and CDR2 are SGHNT and YENEEA. Trimming cost V 5 bases and J 11 bases; bases outside gene matches: 6. The CDR3 is made up of 12 amino acids. The sequence came from a human donor in a cohort sampled during active COVID-19. Input material: peripheral blood. The chain uses TRBV11-3 and TRBJ2-1, with TRBD1 matching 7 bases. This chain's CDR3 is CASSLRQGQQFF. As DNA, the CDR3 is TGTGCCAGCAGCCTCAGACAGGGTCAGCAGTTCTTC.